These 11 T cell receptor beta chains were all obtained from the same sample, sequenced in a study of blood T cell repertoires in COVID-19. The assay was immunoSEQ multiplex PCR, and TCRdb's table has in-frame clones only and misses some. The sample has more than 200,000 clones, roughly 80% seen once; the top ten hold 8.9%. Input material: peripheral blood. Receptor source: a man aged 80 or over with acute or convalescent COVID-19.

The V and J genes are TRBV19 and TRBJ1-1; D gene ambiguous. Germline V gene sequence: CDR1 LNHDA, CDR2 SQIVND (reference sequence). The CDR3 spans 14 residues. Trimming took off 4 bases at V and 0 bases at J, with 9 bases between the two ends. This CDR3 is CASSTTRMNTEAFF. The CDR3 DNA reads as TGTGCCAGTAGTACGACACGCATGAACACTGAAGCTTTCTTT.

The genes are TRBV9 and TRBJ1-3; D unclear. The V end lost 5 bases, the J end lost 0 bases, and 15 bases lay between the germline ends. CDR1 SGDLS and CDR2 YYNGEE come from the germline V gene. This CDR3 is 16 amino acids long. CDR3 protein: CASSKRTPSSGNTIYF. The CDR3 DNA follows: TGTGCCAGCAGTAAAAGGACTCCCAGCTCTGGAAACACCATATATTTT.

The rearrangement links TRBV19 to TRBJ1-5, with 10 bases aligning to TRBD1. Losses at the gene ends were 1 base for V and 6 bases for J; bases not matched to a gene: 3. Germline V CDR1 and CDR2: LNHDA, SQIVND (reference sequence). The CDR3 is 15 amino acids. The CDR3 DNA sequence: TGTGCCAGTAGTATAGTGGGACAGGGGACTCAGCCCCAGCATTTT. Its translation is CASSIVGQGTQPQHF.

The genes are TRBV10-3 and TRBJ2-7; 9 bases match TRBD2. The V gene's germline CDR1 is ENHRY and CDR2 SYGVKD. J was trimmed by 5 bases and V by 3 bases; bases with no gene match: 5. The CDR3 length is 14 residues. CDR3 coding DNA: TGTGCCATCAGTGAAGGGACTAGCTTTAACGAGCAGTACTTC. This translates into CAISEGTSFNEQYF.

The CDR3 nucleotides read TGTGCCATCAGATCGACTAGCGGGTCCTACAATGAGCAGTTCTTC. This codes for CAIRSTSGSYNEQFF. The chain recombines TRBV10-3 with TRBJ2-1; 10 bases are shared with TRBD2. This CDR3 comprises 15 residues. CDR1 and CDR2 (germline): ENHRY, SYGVKD. J gave up 1 base and V 6 bases, and 3 bases lay outside the gene matches.

This chain connects TRBV24-1 to TRBJ1-2, with D uncertain. The germline gives CDR1 KGHDR, CDR2 SFDVKD. The CDR3 is made up of 14 amino acids. Trimming took 1 base from V and 2 from J, leaving 7 bases between them. The CDR3, as DNA: TGTGCCACCAGTGATTTCAGGCAGAACTATGGCTACACCTTC. The encoded protein is CATSDFRQNYGYTF.

The genes are TRBV24-1 and TRBJ1-5; D unclear. This CDR3 is 15 amino acids long. Per germline, CDR1 KGHDR and CDR2 SFDVKD. V gave up 4 bases and J gave up 1 base, with 10 bases separating them. CDR3 protein: CATSEPGPSNQPQHF. The DNA for the CDR3 is TGTGCCACCAGTGAGCCGGGTCCCAGCAATCAGCCCCAGCATTTT.

This chain connects TRBV12-3 or TRBV12-4 to TRBJ2-1; TRBD1 agrees at 8 bases. There are 11 residues in the CDR3. Losses at the gene ends were 6 bases for V and 13 bases for J; bases not matched to a gene: 5. CDR3 protein: CASSRDRGQFF. The CDR3 DNA reads as TGTGCCAGCAGCCGAGACAGGGGCCAGTTCTTC.

In this sample, this clone turned up a few times. This chain joins TRBV2 and TRBJ1-4; D perhaps matches TRBD1 (5 bases). V was trimmed by 4 bases and J by 3 bases, leaving 12 bases between them. CDR1 and CDR2 (germline): SNHLY, FYNNEI. CDR3 length: 15 amino acids. The CDR3 DNA reads as TGTGCCAGCAGTGGGGGCGGTCTCTCTAATGAAAAACTGTTTTTT. This translates into CASSGGGLSNEKLFF. The variable domain in full, with the rest retrieved from reference TRBV2 and TRBJ1-4, is EPEVTQTPSHQVTQMGQEVILRCVPISNHLYFYWYRQILGQKVEFLVSFYNNEISEKSEIFDDQFSVERPDGSNFTLKIRSTKLEDSAMYFCASSGGGLSNEKLFFGSGTQLSVL.

J is TRBJ1-4 and V is TRBV15; the match to TRBD1 covers 9 bases. With V trimmed by 1 base and J by 8 bases, 2 bases remained unmatched. Per germline, CDR1 LNHNV and CDR2 YYDKDF (reference sequence). The CDR3 consists of 14 residues. The CDR3 bases are TGTGCCACCAGCAGAGGACAGGGGGGCGAAAAACTGTTTTTT. This sequence encodes CATSRGQGGEKLFF. The whole variable domain, filled in from reference TRBV15 and TRBJ1-4, reads DAMVIQNPRYQVTQFGKPVTLSCSQTLNHNVMYWYQQKSSQAPKLLFHYYDKDFNNEADTPDNFQSRRPNTSFCFLDIRSPGLGDTAMYLCATSRGQGGEKLFFGSGTQLSVL.

The V and J genes are TRBV27 and TRBJ2-3, with D perhaps matching TRBD1 (6 bases). Trimming cost V 2 bases and J 0 bases, with 9 bases left between them. Per the germline V gene, CDR1 is MNHEY and CDR2 is SMNVEV (reference sequence). The CDR3 consists of 15 residues. The CDR3 DNA reads TGTGCCAGCAGTTTACAGGGGATTAGCACAGATACGCAGTATTTT. It specifies CASSLQGISTDTQYF.